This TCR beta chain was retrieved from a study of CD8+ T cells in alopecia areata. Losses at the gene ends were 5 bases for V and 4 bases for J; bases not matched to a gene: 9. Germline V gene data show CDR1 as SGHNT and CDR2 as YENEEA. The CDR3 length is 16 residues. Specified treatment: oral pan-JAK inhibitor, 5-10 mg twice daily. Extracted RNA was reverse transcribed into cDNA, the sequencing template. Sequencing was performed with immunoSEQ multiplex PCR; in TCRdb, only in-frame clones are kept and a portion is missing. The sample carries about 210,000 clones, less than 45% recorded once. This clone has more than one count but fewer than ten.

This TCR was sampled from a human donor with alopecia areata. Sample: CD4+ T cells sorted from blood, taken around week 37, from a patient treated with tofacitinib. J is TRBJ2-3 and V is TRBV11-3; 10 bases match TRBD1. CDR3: CASSARTGGLSDTQYF. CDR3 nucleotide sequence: TGTGCCAGCAGCGCTCGGACAGGGGGGCTTTCAGATACGCAGTATTTT.